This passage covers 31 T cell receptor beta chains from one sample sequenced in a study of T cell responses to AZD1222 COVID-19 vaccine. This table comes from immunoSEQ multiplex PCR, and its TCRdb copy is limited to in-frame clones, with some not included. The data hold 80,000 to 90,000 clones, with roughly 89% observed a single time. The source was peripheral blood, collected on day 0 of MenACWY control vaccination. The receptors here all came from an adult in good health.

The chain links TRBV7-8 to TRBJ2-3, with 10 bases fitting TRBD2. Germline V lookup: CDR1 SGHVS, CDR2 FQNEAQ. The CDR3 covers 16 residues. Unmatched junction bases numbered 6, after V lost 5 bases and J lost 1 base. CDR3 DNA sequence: TGTGCCAGCAGCCCAACTAGCGGGGCCCGCACAGATACGCAGTATTTT. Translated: CASSPTSGARTDTQYF. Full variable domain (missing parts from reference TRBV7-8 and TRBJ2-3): GAGVSQSPRYKVAKRGQDVALRCDPISGHVSLFWYQQALGQGPEFLTYFQNEAQLDKSGLPSDRFFAERPEGSVSTLKIQRTQQEDSAVYLCASSPTSGARTDTQYFGPGTRLTVL.

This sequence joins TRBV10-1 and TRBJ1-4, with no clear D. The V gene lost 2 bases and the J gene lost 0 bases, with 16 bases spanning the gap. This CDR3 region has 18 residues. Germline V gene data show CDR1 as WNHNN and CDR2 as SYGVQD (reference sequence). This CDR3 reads CASSEETQASATNEKLFF. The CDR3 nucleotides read TGCGCCAGCAGTGAGGAGACTCAGGCCAGTGCAACTAATGAAAAACTGTTTTTT.

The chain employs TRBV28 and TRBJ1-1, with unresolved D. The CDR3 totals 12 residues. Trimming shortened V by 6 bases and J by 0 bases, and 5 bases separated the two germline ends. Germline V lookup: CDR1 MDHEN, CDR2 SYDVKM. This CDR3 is CASSLLNTEAFF. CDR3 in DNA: TGTGCCAGCAGCCTATTGAACACTGAAGCTTTCTTT.

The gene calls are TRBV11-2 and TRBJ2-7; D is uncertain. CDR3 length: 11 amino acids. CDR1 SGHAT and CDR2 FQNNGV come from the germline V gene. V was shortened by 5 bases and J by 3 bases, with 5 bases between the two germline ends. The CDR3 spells CASSHNYEQYF. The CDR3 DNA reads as TGTGCCAGCAGCCATAACTACGAGCAGTACTTC.

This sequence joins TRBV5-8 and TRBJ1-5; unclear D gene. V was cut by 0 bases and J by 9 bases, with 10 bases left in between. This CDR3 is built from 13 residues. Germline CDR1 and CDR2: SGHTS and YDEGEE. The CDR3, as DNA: TGTGCCAGCAGCTTGGACAGCGGAGGGCCCCAGCATTTT. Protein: CASSLDSGGPQHF.

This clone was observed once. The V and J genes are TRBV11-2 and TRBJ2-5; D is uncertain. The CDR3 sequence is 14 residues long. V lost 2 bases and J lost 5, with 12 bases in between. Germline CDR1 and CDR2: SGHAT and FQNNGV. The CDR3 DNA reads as TGTGCCAGCAGCTTATCTGGTGCGGTGGAGACCCAGTACTTC. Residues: CASSLSGAVETQYF.

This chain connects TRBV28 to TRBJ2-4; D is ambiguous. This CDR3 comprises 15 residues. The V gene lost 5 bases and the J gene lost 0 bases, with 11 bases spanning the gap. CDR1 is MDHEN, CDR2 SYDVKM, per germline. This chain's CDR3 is CASSPSTLAKNIQYF. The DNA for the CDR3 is TGTGCCAGCAGTCCCTCGACTCTAGCCAAAAACATTCAGTACTTC.

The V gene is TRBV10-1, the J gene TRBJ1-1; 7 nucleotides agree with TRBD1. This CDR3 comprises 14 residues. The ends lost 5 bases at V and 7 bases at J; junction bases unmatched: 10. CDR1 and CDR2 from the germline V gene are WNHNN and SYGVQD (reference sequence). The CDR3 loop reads CASSSGTATGEAFF. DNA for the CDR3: TGCGCCAGCAGTTCGGGGACAGCGACGGGTGAAGCTTTCTTT.

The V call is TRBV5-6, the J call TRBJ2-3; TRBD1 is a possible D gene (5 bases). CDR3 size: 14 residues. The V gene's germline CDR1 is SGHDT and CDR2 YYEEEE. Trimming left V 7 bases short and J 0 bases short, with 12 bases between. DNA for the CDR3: TGTGCCAGCGGTATAGGGGCTAGCACAGATACGCAGTATTTT. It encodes CASGIGASTDTQYF.

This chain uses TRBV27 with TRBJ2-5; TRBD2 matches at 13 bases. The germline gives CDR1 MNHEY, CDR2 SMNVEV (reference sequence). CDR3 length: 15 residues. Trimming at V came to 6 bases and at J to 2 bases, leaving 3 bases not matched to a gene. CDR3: CASRMGLAGQETQYF. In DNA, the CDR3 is TGTGCCAGCAGAATGGGACTAGCGGGGCAAGAGACCCAGTACTTC.

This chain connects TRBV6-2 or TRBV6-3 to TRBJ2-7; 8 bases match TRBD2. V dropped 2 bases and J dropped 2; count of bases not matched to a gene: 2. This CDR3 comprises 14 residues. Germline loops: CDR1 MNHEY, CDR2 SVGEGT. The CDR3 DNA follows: TGTGCCAGCAGTTACGCCGGGGGGGCCTACGAGCAGTACTTC. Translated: CASSYAGGAYEQYF.

The CDR3 is CASFPQGKGGETQYF. Here the CDR3 DNA reads TGTGCCAGCTTTCCCCAGGGGAAAGGAGGAGAGACCCAGTACTTC. The V gene is TRBV6-5, the J gene TRBJ2-5; tentative D call: TRBD1 (6 bases). The germline gives CDR1 MNHEY, CDR2 SVGAGI. The CDR3 extends over 15 amino acids. V was cut by 8 bases and J by 4 bases, with 20 bases left in between.

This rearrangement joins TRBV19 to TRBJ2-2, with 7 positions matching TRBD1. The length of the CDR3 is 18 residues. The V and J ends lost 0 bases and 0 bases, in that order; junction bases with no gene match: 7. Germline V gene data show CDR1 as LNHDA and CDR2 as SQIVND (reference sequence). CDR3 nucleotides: TGTGCCAGTAGTATAGATTTCAAGGGGGCCGCGAACACCGGGGAGCTGTTTTTT. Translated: CASSIDFKGAANTGELFF.

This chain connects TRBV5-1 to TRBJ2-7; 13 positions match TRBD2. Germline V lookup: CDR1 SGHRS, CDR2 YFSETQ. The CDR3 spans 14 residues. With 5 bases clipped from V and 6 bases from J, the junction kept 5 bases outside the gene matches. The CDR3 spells CASSWTSGRGEQYF. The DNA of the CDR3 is TGCGCCAGCAGTTGGACTAGCGGGAGAGGCGAGCAGTACTTC.

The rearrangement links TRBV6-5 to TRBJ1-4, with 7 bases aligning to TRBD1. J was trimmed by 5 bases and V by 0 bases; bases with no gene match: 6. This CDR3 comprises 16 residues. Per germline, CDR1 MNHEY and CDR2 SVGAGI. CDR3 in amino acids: CASSYSIPQGNEKLFF. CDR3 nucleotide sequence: TGTGCCAGCAGTTACTCGATCCCACAGGGGAATGAAAAACTGTTTTTT.

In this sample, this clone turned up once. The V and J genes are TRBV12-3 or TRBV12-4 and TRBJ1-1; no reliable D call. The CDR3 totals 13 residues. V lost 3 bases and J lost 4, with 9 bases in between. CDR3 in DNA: TGTGCCAGCAGTTTTCCCCTGGTCACTGAAGCTTTCTTT. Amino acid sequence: CASSFPLVTEAFF.

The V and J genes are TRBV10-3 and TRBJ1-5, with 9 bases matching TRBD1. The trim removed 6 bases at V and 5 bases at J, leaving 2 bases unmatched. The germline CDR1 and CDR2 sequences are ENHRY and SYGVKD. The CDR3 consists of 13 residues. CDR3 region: CAIRRTGDQPQHF. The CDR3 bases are TGTGCCATCAGACGGACAGGGGATCAGCCCCAGCATTTT.

Written as DNA, the CDR3 is TGTGCCACCAGTGGGGTAGGACTCACCTCCTACAATGAGCAGTTCTTC. Protein: CATSGVGLTSYNEQFF. The chain joins TRBV24-1 to TRBJ2-1; weak D call: TRBD2 (5 bases). Trimming took 5 bases from V and 0 from J, leaving 13 bases between them. Germline V CDR1 and CDR2: KGHDR, SFDVKD. The CDR3 sequence is 16 residues long.

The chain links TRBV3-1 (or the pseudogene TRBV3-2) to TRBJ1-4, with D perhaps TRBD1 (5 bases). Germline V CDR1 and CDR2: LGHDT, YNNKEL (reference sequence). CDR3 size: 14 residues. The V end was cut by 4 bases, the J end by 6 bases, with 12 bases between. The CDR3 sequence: CASSPRAGYEKLFF. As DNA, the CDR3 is TGTGCCAGCAGCCCCCGGGCAGGGTATGAAAAACTGTTTTTT.

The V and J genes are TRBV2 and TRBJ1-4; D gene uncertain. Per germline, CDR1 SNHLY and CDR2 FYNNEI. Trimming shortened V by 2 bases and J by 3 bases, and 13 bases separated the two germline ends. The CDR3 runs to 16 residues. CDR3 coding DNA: TGTGCCAGCAGTGAATCCTTCCAGAGATCTAATGAAAAACTGTTTTTT. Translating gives CASSESFQRSNEKLFF.

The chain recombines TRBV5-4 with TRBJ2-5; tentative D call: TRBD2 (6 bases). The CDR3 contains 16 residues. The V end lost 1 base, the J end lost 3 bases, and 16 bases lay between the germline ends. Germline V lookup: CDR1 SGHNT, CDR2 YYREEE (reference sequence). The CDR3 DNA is TGTGCCAGCAGCTTGTCGTCGGGGACGGGAGAAGAGACCCAGTACTTC. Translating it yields CASSLSSGTGEETQYF.

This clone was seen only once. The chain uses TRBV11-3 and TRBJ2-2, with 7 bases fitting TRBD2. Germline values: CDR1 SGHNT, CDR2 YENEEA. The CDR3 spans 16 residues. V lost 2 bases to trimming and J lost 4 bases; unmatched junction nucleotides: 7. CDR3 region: CASSLLGGGATGELFF. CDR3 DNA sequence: TGTGCCAGCAGCTTACTCGGCGGGGGAGCCACCGGGGAGCTGTTTTTT.

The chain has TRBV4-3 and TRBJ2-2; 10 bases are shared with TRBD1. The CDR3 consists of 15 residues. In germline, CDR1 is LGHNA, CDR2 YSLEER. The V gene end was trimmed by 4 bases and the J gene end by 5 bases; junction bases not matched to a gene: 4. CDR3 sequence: CASSRGQGVTGELFF. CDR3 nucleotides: TGCGCCAGCAGCCGCGGACAGGGGGTTACCGGGGAGCTGTTTTTT.

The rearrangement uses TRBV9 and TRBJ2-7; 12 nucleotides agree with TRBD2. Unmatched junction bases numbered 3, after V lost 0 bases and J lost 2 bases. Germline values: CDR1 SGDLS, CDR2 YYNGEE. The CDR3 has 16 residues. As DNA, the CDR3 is TGTGCCAGCAGCGTAGGACTAGCGGGGGACCCCTACGAGCAGTACTTC. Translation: CASSVGLAGDPYEQYF.

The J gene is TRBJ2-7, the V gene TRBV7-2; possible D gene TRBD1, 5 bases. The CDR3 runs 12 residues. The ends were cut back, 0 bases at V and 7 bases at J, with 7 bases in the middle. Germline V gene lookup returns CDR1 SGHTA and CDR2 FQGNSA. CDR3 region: CASSLARGEQYF. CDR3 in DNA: TGTGCCAGCAGCTTAGCTAGGGGTGAGCAGTACTTC.

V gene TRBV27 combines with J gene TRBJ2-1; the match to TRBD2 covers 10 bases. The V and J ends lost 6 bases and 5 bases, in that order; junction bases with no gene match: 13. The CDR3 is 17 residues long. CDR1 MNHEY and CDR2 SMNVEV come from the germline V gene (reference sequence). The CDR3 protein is CASRRLAGGSQHNEQFF. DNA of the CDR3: TGTGCCAGCAGGAGACTAGCGGGCGGGTCCCAACACAATGAGCAGTTCTTC.

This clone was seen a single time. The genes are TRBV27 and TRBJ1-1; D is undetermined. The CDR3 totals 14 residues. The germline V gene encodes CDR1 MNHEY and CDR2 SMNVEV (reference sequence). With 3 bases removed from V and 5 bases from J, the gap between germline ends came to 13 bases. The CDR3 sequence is CASSFVQEWTEAFF. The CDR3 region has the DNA TGTGCCAGCAGTTTCGTTCAGGAATGGACTGAAGCTTTCTTT.

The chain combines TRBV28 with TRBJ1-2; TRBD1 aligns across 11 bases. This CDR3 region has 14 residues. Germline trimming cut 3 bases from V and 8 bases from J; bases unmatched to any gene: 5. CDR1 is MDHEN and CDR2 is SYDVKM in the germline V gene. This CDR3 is CASSFQDRGRGYTF. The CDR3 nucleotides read TGTGCCAGCAGTTTTCAGGACAGGGGGCGAGGCTACACCTTC.

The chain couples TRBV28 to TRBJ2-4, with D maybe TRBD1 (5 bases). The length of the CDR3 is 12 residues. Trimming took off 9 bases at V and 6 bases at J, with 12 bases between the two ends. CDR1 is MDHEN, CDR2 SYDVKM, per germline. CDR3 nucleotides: TGTGCCAGTCGGCAGGGCGGAAACATTCAGTACTTC. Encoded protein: CASRQGGNIQYF.

The CDR3 reads CASRPGWTGGTEAFF. As DNA, the CDR3 is TGTGCCAGCAGACCCGGGTGGACAGGGGGCACTGAAGCTTTCTTT. The chain joins TRBV6-5 to TRBJ1-1; 10 nucleotides match TRBD1. CDR3 length: 15 amino acids. CDR1 is MNHEY, CDR2 SVGAGI, per germline. The V gene end was trimmed by 6 bases and the J gene end by 4 bases; junction bases not matched to a gene: 8.

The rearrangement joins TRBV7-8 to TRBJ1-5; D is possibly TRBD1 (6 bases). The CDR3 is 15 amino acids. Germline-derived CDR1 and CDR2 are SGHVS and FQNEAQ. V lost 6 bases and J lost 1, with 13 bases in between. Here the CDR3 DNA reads TGTGCCAGCAGTTCACAGGGCCCAAGCAATCAGCCCCAGCATTTT. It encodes CASSSQGPSNQPQHF.